Reported below is one T cell receptor beta chain. J gave up 0 bases and V 6 bases, and 7 bases lay outside the gene matches. The CDR3 covers 15 residues. Germline CDR1 and CDR2: SEHNR and FQNEAQ (reference sequence). The data are from a study of T cells in narcolepsy. Only in-frame clones appear in the TCRdb table, and some are missing; sequencing was by immunoSEQ multiplex PCR. The table includes some 32,000 clones, 78% detected once. This chain connects TRBV7-9 to TRBJ2-7; TRBD1 aligns across 8 bases. The origin of this receptor is a human donor with narcolepsy. The specimen sequenced was CD45RA- memory CD4+ T cells from PBMCs. CDR3 DNA: TGTGCCAGCAGTCAGACAGGGGCGGTCTCCTACGAGCAGTACTTC. It encodes CASSQTGAVSYEQYF. The whole variable domain, filled in from reference TRBV7-9 and TRBJ2-7, reads DTGVSQNPRHKITKRGQNVTFRCDPISEHNRLYWYRQTLGQGPEFLTYFQNEAQLEKSRLLSDRFSAERPKGSFSTLEIQRTEQGDSAMYLCASSQTGAVSYEQYFGPGTRLTVT.